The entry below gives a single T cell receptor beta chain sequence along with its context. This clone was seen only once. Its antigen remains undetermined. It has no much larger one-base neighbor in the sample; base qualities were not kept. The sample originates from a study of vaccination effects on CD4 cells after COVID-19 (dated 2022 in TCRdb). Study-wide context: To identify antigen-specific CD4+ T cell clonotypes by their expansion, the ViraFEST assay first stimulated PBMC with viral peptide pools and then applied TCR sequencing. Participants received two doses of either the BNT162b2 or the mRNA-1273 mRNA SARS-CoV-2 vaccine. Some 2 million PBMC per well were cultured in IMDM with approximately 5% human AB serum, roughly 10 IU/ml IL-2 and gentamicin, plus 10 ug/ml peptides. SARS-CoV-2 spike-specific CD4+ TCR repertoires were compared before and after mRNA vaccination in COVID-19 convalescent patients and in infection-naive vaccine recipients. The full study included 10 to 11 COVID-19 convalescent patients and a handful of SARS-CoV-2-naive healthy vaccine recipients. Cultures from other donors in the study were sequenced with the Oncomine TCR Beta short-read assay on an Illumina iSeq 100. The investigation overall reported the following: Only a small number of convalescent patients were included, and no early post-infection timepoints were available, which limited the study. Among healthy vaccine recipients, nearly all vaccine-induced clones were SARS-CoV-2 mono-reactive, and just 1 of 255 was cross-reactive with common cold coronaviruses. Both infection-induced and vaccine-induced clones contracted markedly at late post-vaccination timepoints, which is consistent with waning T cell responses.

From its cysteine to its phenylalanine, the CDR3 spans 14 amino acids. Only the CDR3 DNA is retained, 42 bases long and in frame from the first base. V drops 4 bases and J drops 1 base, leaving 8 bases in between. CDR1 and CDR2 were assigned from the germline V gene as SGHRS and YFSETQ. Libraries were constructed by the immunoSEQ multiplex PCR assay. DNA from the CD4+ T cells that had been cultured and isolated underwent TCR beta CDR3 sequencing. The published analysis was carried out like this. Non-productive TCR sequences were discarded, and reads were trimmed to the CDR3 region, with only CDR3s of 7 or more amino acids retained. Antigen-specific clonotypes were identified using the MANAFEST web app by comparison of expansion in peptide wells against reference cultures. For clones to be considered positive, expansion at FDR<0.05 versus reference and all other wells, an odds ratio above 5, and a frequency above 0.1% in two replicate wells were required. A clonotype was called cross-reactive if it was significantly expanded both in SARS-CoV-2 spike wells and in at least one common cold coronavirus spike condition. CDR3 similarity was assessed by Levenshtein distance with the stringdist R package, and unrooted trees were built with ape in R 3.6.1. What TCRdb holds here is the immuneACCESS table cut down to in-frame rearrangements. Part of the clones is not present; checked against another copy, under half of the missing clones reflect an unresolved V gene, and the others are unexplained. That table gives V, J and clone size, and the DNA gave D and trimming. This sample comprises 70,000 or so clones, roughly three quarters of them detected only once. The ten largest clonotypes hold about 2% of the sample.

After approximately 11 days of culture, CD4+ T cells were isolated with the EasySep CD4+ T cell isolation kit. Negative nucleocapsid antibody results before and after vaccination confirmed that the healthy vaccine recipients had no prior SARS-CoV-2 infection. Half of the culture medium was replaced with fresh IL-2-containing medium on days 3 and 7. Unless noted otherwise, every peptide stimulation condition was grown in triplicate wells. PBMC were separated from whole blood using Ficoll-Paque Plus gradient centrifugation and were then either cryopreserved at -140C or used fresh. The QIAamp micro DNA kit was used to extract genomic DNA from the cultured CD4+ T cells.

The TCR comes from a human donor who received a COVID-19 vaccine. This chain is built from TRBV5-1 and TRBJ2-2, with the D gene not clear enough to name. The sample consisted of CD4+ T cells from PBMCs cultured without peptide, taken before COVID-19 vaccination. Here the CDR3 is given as CASSPTGNTGELFF. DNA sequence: TGCGCCAGCAGCCCGACGGGGAACACCGGGGAGCTGTTTTTT.